The 14 T cell receptor beta chains below come from one sample, sequenced in a study of blood T cell repertoires in COVID-19. The table came from immunoSEQ multiplex PCR; TCRdb's copy has only in-frame clones and leaves some out. Here the sample spans under 250,000 clones, about 83% being singletons. Sequenced material: peripheral blood. The origin of the receptors is a woman aged 45-60 years with acute or convalescent COVID-19.

In its sample, this clone was seen a few times. V usage is TRBV28 and J usage is TRBJ2-7, with D tentatively TRBD2 (7 bases). This CDR3 is 14 amino acids long. V dropped 5 bases and J dropped 3 bases, with 14 bases sitting between them. Germline CDR1 and CDR2: MDHEN and SYDVKM. The chain's CDR3 is CASSLGGANYEQYF. The CDR3 bases are TGTGCCAGCAGTCTGGGGGGGGCGAACTACGAGCAGTACTTC.

V is TRBV6-5 and J is TRBJ1-4; a weak D match, TRBD1 (5 bases). The V end lost 6 bases, the J end lost 7 bases, and 15 bases lay between the germline ends. This CDR3 contains 14 residues. Germline-derived CDR1 and CDR2 are MNHEY and SVGAGI. The CDR3 loop reads CASRRHGGSEKLFF. The CDR3 coding sequence is TGTGCCAGCAGAAGACACGGGGGGTCTGAAAAACTGTTTTTT.

This clone was detected only a few times. The chain couples TRBV5-1 to TRBJ2-1; 13 bases match TRBD2. The trim removed 4 bases at V and 4 bases at J, leaving 2 bases unmatched. There are 15 residues in the CDR3. Germline V lookup: CDR1 SGHRS, CDR2 YFSETQ. The CDR3 sequence is CASSPGLAGYNEQFF. The CDR3 coding sequence is TGCGCCAGCAGCCCGGGACTAGCGGGGTACAATGAGCAGTTCTTC. The full variable domain, completed using reference TRBV5-1 and TRBJ2-1, is KAGVTQTPRYLIKTRGQQVTLSCSPISGHRSVSWYQQTPGQGLQFLFEYFSETQRNKGNFPGRFSGRQFSNSRSEMNVSTLELGDSALYLCASSPGLAGYNEQFFGPGTRLTVL.

The chain couples TRBV19 to TRBJ2-5; TRBD1 aligns across 11 bases. The CDR3 is 17 residues long. J was trimmed by 2 bases and V by 5 bases; bases with no gene match: 10. Germline CDR1 reads LNHDA; CDR2 reads SQIVND (reference sequence). This CDR3 is CASSSPRTGGGQETQYF. The CDR3 nucleotides read TGTGCCAGTAGTTCCCCCAGGACAGGGGGCGGGCAAGAGACCCAGTACTTC.

The chain carries TRBV6-1 and TRBJ2-1; TRBD2 might be the D (5 bases). The length of the CDR3 is 13 residues. CDR1 and CDR2 from the germline V gene are MNHNS and SASEGT. The V end was cut by 1 base, the J end by 6 bases, with 7 bases between. The CDR3 here is CASSEVAGNEQFF. CDR3 coding DNA: TGTGCCAGCAGTGAAGTCGCGGGCAATGAGCAGTTCTTC.

This chain links TRBV13 with TRBJ1-1; D may be TRBD1 (6 bases). This CDR3 comprises 14 residues. The germline CDR1 and CDR2 sequences are PRHDT and FYEKMQ (reference sequence). Trimming took 5 bases from V and 4 from J, leaving 14 bases between them. Written as DNA, the CDR3 is TGTGCCAGCAGCCAAAAACAGGGTACCACTGAAGCTTTCTTT. It codes for CASSQKQGTTEAFF.

The J gene is TRBJ1-2, the V gene TRBV5-5; D gene ambiguous. Trimming stripped 0 bases from V and 3 bases from J, with 9 bases between. The CDR3 contains 14 residues. The germline gives CDR1 SGHKS, CDR2 YYEKEE (reference sequence). As DNA, the CDR3 is TGTGCCAGCAGCTTGGGGGCGTGGGACTATGGCTACACCTTC. Encoded protein: CASSLGAWDYGYTF.

V usage is TRBV28 and J usage is TRBJ2-3; TRBD2 is a possible D gene (5 bases). The germline V gene encodes CDR1 MDHEN and CDR2 SYDVKM. Trimming took 5 bases from V and 2 from J, leaving 14 bases between them. The CDR3 is made up of 15 amino acids. CDR3 loop: CASSDGRGNTDTQYF. DNA of the CDR3: TGTGCCAGCAGTGACGGACGGGGAAACACAGATACGCAGTATTTT. The full variable domain, in which reference TRBV28 and TRBJ2-3 provide the parts outside the CDR3, is DVKVTQSSRYLVKRTGEKVFLECVQDMDHENMFWYRQDPGLGLRLIYFSYDVKMKEKGDIPEGYSVSREKKERFSLILESASTNQTSMYLCASSDGRGNTDTQYFGPGTRLTVL.

This chain joins TRBV15 and TRBJ1-4, with TRBD1 as a possible D gene (6 bases). The germline V and J ends were trimmed by 5 bases and 4 bases, with 17 bases remaining between them. Germline loops: CDR1 LNHNV, CDR2 YYDKDF (reference sequence). The CDR3 is 16 amino acids. CDR3 sequence reads: CATSGNDRPINEKLFF. DNA for the CDR3: TGTGCCACCAGCGGGAATGACAGGCCCATTAATGAAAAACTGTTTTTT.

V gene TRBV6-5 combines with J gene TRBJ2-7; 9 nucleotides line up with TRBD1. The CDR3 runs to 14 residues. Losses at the gene ends were 5 bases for V and 6 bases for J; bases not matched to a gene: 8. Per the germline V gene, CDR1 is MNHEY and CDR2 is SVGAGI. Here the CDR3 DNA reads TGTGCCAGCAGTACAGGGGGCTGGTTCAGCGAGCAGTACTTC. Its translation is CASSTGGWFSEQYF.

There are a few counts of this clone. The CDR3 reads CSASRGVTGAEQYF. In nucleotides, the CDR3 is TGCAGCGCATCCAGGGGGGTGACAGGGGCCGAGCAGTACTTC. The gene calls are TRBV29-1 and TRBJ2-7; 8 nucleotides align to TRBD1. After removal of 7 bases from V and 6 bases from J, the junction contained 14 bases not matched to a gene. CDR1 is SQVTM and CDR2 is ANQGSEA in the germline V gene. CDR3 size: 14 residues.

This clone was observed a few times. The rearrangement joins TRBV9 to TRBJ2-2, with 9 nucleotides matching TRBD2. After removal of 4 bases from V and 5 bases from J, the junction contained 9 bases not matched to a gene. Germline lookup yields CDR1 SGDLS and CDR2 YYNGEE. The CDR3 is made up of 16 amino acids. In nucleotides, the CDR3 is TGTGCCAGCAGCCCCCTGGTGCGGGAGGGGACCGGGGAGCTGTTTTTT. It translates to CASSPLVREGTGELFF.

This clone was seen only once. V is TRBV27 and J is TRBJ1-2, with a weak D call TRBD1 (6 bases). Trimming shortened V by 3 bases and J by 6 bases, and 20 bases separated the two germline ends. The CDR3 covers 16 residues. From germline, CDR1 is MNHEY and CDR2 SMNVEV (reference sequence). CDR3 DNA sequence: TGTGCCAGCAGTTTCTATCGGGACATAGGGACCGATGGCTACACCTTC. It translates to CASSFYRDIGTDGYTF.

V usage is TRBV24-1 and J usage is TRBJ2-5; 13 positions match TRBD2. The CDR3 extends over 17 amino acids. Germline CDR1 and CDR2: KGHDR and SFDVKD. Trimming cost V 4 bases and J 5 bases; bases outside gene matches: 9. The DNA of the CDR3 is TGTGCCACCAGTGACCGCACTAGCGGGAGGGCCTTGGAGACCCAGTACTTC. Its protein is CATSDRTSGRALETQYF.